Presented here are 9 T cell receptor beta chains from one specimen sequenced in a study of T cell responses to AZD1222 COVID-19 vaccine. Only in-frame clones appear in the TCRdb table, and some are missing; sequencing was by immunoSEQ multiplex PCR. Counted here are 120,000 or so clones, just over 85% occurring once; the ten biggest clones make up approximately 15%. This material consisted of peripheral blood, taken 28 days after the second AZD1222 dose. The receptor set was obtained from an adult who received the AZD1222 COVID-19 vaccine.

The V and J genes are TRBV4-3 and TRBJ2-7; TRBD1 matches at 7 bases. Germline CDR1 and CDR2: LGHNA and YSLEER. Trimming removed 0 bases from V and 3 bases from J; junction bases left unmatched: 5. This CDR3 has 15 amino acids. The CDR3 sequence: CASSQEMSGGYEQYF. CDR3 sequence (DNA): TGCGCCAGCAGCCAAGAAATGTCAGGGGGCTACGAGCAGTACTTC.

The chain employs TRBV19 and TRBJ2-5; D perhaps matches TRBD1 (6 bases). Trimming stripped 8 bases from V and 0 bases from J, with 13 bases between. CDR3 length equals 14 residues. CDR1 is LNHDA, CDR2 SQIVND, per germline (reference sequence). The CDR3 bases are TGTGCCAGTCGGGGCGGACAGCACCAAGAGACCCAGTACTTC. Translated: CASRGGQHQETQYF.

The V gene is TRBV20-1, the J gene TRBJ2-7; 10 bases are shared with TRBD2. The V gene end was trimmed by 3 bases and the J gene end by 3 bases; junction bases not matched to a gene: 5. Germline CDR1 reads DFQATT; CDR2 reads SNEGSKA (reference sequence). The CDR3 totals 14 residues. The CDR3 bases are TGCAGTGCTAGTGGGCTAGCGGGAGTCTACGAGCAGTACTTC. Its protein is CSASGLAGVYEQYF.

The J gene is TRBJ2-2, the V gene TRBV6-5; 10 nucleotides agree with TRBD1. CDR1 MNHEY and CDR2 SVGAGI come from the germline V gene. The CDR3 extends over 14 amino acids. The V segment lost 6 bases and the J segment 8 bases; nucleotides outside the gene matches: 6. DNA of the CDR3: TGTGCCAGCAGCCTCGGACAGGGGGATGGGGAGCTGTTTTTT. Translation: CASSLGQGDGELFF.

V is TRBV7-9 and J is TRBJ1-5; 8 nucleotides line up with TRBD1. Germline trimming cut 5 bases from V and 4 bases from J; bases unmatched to any gene: 1. There are 13 residues in the CDR3. CDR1 SEHNR and CDR2 FQNEAQ come from the germline V gene (reference sequence). DNA for the CDR3: TGTGCCAGCAGCGGACAGGGAAATCAGCCCCAGCATTTT. Encoded protein: CASSGQGNQPQHF.

This rearrangement joins TRBV5-1 to TRBJ2-1; D is perhaps TRBD1 (6 bases). This CDR3 spans 16 amino acids. Looked up from germline, CDR1 is SGHRS and CDR2 is YFSETQ. Deletions cut 2 bases from V and 5 bases from J, with 17 bases between. The CDR3 loop reads CASSLGGESFHNEQFF. The DNA for the CDR3 is TGCGCCAGCAGCTTAGGGGGTGAGAGTTTCCACAATGAGCAGTTCTTC. Supplemented by reference TRBV5-1 and TRBJ2-1, the full variable domain reads KAGVTQTPRYLIKTRGQQVTLSCSPISGHRSVSWYQQTPGQGLQFLFEYFSETQRNKGNFPGRFSGRQFSNSRSEMNVSTLELGDSALYLCASSLGGESFHNEQFFGPGTRLTVL.

This chain uses TRBV5-1 with TRBJ1-2, with 8 bases matching TRBD1. Per germline, CDR1 SGHRS and CDR2 YFSETQ. The CDR3 is 14 amino acids. V was clipped by 7 bases and J by 8 bases; unmatched bases: 13. Here the CDR3 reads CASRRSQGAEGYTF. CDR3 in DNA: TGCGCCAGCCGCCGGAGTCAGGGGGCAGAAGGCTACACCTTC.

The genes are TRBV7-9 and TRBJ1-6; TRBD1 matches at 8 bases. CDR3 length equals 17 residues. V was clipped by 7 bases and J by 7 bases; unmatched bases: 15. Germline loops: CDR1 SEHNR, CDR2 FQNEAQ (reference sequence). The CDR3 DNA is TGTGCCAGCATCGACAAGGTCAGAGACAGGGGAAATTCACCCCTCCACTTT. Its protein product is CASIDKVRDRGNSPLHF.

The rearrangement links TRBV2 to TRBJ2-5; 14 bases align to TRBD2. Per the germline V gene, CDR1 is SNHLY and CDR2 is FYNNEI. The CDR3 has 15 residues. With V trimmed by 6 bases and J by 6 bases, 6 bases remained unmatched. CDR3 loop: CASRLGTSGGKTQYF. CDR3 nucleotide sequence: TGTGCCAGCAGACTCGGGACTAGCGGGGGAAAGACCCAGTACTTC.